This T cell receptor (beta chain) stems from a study of CD8 T cells in Susac syndrome. As for the study in general: Patients with Susac syndrome were therapy-naive, on corticosteroids, or on intravenous immunoglobulin alone at the time that blood was drawn.

As for this clonotype: What it binds is not known.

Study-wide findings and caveats: The study's TCR sequencing and HLA analysis drew on a certain number of individuals. That number was acknowledged as relatively small.

Patients with Susac syndrome met the recently defined diagnostic criteria for definite or probable disease. V lost 6 bases, J lost 8 bases, and 16 bases lay in between. Germline V lookup: CDR1 MNHEY, CDR2 SVGAGI. This CDR3 spans 13 amino acids. Random hexamers were used to reverse transcribe an amount of roughly 0.45 to 1 ug RNA. In TCRdb, the immunoSEQ multiplex PCR reads were re-called with MiXCR into one record per CDR3 protein. The sample shows fewer than 95,000 distinct CDR3 sequences, around 96% of them seen only once. The chain links TRBV6-5 to TRBJ1-2, with D possibly TRBD1 on 6 matching bases. This clonotype originated in a human donor with Susac syndrome. The specimen sequenced was CD8+ T cells from PBMCs. This chain's CDR3 is CASSRQGLFGYTF. The CDR3 bases are TGTGCCAGCAGCCGCCAGGGGTTATTCGGCTACACCTTC.